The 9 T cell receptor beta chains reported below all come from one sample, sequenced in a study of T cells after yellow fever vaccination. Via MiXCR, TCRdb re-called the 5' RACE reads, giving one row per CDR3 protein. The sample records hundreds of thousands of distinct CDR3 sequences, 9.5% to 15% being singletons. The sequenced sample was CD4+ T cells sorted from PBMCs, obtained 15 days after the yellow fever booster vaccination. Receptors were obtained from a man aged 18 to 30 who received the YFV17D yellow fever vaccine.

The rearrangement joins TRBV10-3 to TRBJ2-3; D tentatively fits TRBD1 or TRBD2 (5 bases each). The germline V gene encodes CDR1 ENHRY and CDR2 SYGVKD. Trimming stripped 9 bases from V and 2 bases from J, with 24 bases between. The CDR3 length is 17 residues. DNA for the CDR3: TGTGCCATGGGCTCATCCGGGGCCAACCGATTCACAGATACGCAGTATTTT. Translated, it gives CAMGSSGANRFTDTQYF.

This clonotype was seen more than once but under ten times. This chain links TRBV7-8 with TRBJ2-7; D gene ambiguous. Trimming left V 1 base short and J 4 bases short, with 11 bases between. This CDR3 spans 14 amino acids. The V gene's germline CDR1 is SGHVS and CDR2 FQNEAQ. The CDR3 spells CASSLGPTAYEQYV. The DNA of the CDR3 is TGTGCCAGCAGCTTAGGGCCGACTGCGTACGAGCAGTACGTC.

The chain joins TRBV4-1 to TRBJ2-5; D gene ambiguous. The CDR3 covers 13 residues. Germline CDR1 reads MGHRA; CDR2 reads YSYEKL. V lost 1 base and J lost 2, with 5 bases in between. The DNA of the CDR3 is TGCGCCAGCAGCCAAGCTAGGCAAGAGACCCAGTACTTC. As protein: CASSQARQETQYF.

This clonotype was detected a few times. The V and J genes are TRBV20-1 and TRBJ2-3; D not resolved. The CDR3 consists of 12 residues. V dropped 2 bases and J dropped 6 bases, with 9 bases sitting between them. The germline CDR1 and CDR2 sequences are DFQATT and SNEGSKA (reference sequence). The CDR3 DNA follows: TGCAGTGCTAGATCCCCTTCGGATACGCAGTATTTT. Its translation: CSARSPSDTQYF.

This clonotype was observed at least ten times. This chain's CDR3 is CSARGHQNSYEQYV. The DNA for the CDR3 is TGCAGTGCTAGGGGACATCAGAACTCCTACGAGCAGTACGTC. The rearrangement joins TRBV20-1 to TRBJ2-7; maybe TRBD1 (6 bases). The CDR3 covers 14 residues. V lost 3 bases, J lost 0 bases, and 12 bases lay in between. Germline V gene lookup returns CDR1 DFQATT and CDR2 SNEGSKA (reference sequence).

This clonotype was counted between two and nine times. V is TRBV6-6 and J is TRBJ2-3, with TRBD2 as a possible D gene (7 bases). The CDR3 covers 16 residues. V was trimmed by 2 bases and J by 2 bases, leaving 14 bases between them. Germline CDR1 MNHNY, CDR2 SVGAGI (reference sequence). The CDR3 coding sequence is TGTGCCAGCAGTTACGTGGGGGGGCCCACCACAGATACGCAGTATTTT. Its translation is CASSYVGGPTTDTQYF.

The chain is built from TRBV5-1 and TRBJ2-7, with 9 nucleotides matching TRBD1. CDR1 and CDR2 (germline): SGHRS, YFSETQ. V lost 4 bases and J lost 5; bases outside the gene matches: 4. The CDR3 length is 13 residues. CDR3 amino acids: CASSPGTGNEQYF. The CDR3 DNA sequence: TGCGCCAGCAGCCCAGGGACAGGGAACGAGCAGTACTTC.

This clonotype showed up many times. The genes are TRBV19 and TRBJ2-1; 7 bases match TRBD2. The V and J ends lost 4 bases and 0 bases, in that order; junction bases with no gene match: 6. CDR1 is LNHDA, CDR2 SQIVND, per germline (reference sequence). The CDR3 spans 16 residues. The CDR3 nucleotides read TGTGCCAGTAGTAGCCCCGGGGGGTCCTCCTACAATGAGCAGTTCTTC. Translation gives CASSSPGGSSYNEQFF.

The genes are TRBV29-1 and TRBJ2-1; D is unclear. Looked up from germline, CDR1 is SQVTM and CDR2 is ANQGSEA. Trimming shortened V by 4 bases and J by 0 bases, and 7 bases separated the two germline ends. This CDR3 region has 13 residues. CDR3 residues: CSVGVNSYNEQFF. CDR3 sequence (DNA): TGCAGCGTTGGGGTAAACTCCTACAATGAGCAGTTCTTC.